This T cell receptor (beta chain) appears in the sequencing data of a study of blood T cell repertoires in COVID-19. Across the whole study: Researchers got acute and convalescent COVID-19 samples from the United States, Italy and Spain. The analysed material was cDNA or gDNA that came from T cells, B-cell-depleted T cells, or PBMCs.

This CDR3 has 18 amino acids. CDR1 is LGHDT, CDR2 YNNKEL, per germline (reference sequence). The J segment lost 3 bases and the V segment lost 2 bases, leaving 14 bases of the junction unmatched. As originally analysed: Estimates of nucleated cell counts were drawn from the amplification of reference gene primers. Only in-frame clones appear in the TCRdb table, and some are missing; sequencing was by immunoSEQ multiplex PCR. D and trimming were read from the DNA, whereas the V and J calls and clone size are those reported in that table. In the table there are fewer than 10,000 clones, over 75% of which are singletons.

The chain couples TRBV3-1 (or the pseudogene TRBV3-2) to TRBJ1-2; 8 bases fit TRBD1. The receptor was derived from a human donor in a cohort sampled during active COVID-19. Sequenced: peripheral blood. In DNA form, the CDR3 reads TGTGCCAGCAGCCAACCCTCCCGACAGGGGTCCCCCTACTATGGCTACACCTTC. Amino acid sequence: CASSQPSRQGSPYYGYTF.